The 10 T cell receptor beta chains in this list originate from one sample, sequenced in a study of blood T cells in healthy people across ages. The authors ran a second PCR of about 6 to 11 cycles using a sample-barcoded 5' primer and a J-beta primer mix. TCRdb itself ran the 5' RACE reads through MiXCR, one entry per CDR3 protein. Of 1,800,000 or so distinct CDR3 sequences listed, around 40% are singletons. The specimen was blood. These receptors were obtained from a human donor in good health.

This chain connects TRBV20-1 to TRBJ2-3; D might be TRBD1 (7 bases). Germline CDR1 is DFQATT and CDR2 is SNEGSKA (reference sequence). The length of the CDR3 is 13 residues. Trimming left V 5 bases short and J 8 bases short, with 17 bases between. The CDR3 sequence is CSADDQGGGTQYF. CDR3 nucleotide sequence: TGCAGTGCTGATGACCAGGGGGGTGGTACGCAGTATTTT.

This chain links TRBV29-1 with TRBJ2-1; TRBD2 agrees at 11 bases. The CDR3 runs 13 residues. Trimming took 7 bases from V and 5 from J; bases not matched to a gene: 4. Looked up from germline, CDR1 is SQVTM and CDR2 is ANQGSEA. CDR3 loop: CSAGTSGNNEQFF. As DNA, the CDR3 is TGCAGCGCCGGGACTAGCGGAAACAATGAGCAGTTCTTC.

This clonotype turned up a few times. CDR3 residues: CSASEGPLTSDTQYF. The CDR3 DNA is TGCAGTGCTAGTGAGGGTCCCCTGACGTCGGATACGCAGTATTTT. This rearrangement joins TRBV20-1 to TRBJ2-3, with D maybe TRBD2 (5 bases). V was trimmed by 3 bases and J by 6 bases, leaving 19 bases between them. The germline V gene has CDR1 DFQATT and CDR2 SNEGSKA (reference sequence). CDR3 length: 15 residues.

This chain uses TRBV2 with TRBJ1-4; D may be TRBD1 (6 bases). The CDR3 is 15 residues long. Per germline, CDR1 SNHLY and CDR2 FYNNEI. The V end lost 4 bases, the J end lost 6 bases, and 15 bases lay between the germline ends. CDR3 sequence reads: CASSGLGAGDEKLFF. DNA of the CDR3: TGTGCCAGCAGTGGATTGGGGGCTGGAGATGAAAAACTGTTTTTT. Drawing the rest from reference TRBV2 and TRBJ1-4, the complete variable domain is EPEVTQTPSHQVTQMGQEVILRCVPISNHLYFYWYRQILGQKVEFLVSFYNNEISEKSEIFDDQFSVERPDGSNFTLKIRSTKLEDSAMYFCASSGLGAGDEKLFFGSGTQLSVL.

For this clonotype: The junction does not match germline at one end; this may be a read error. The J gene is TRBJ1-2, the V gene TRBV7-9; D possibly corresponds to TRBD1 (5 bases). Germline CDR1 is SEHNR and CDR2 is FQNEAQ (reference sequence). The CDR3 is 15 amino acids. In DNA form, the CDR3 reads TGTGCCGGCAGCTTATTTGGAGGGGACCTTTATGGCTACACCTTC. Translation gives CAGSLFGGDLYGYTF.

For this clonotype: At one end, the junction sequence differs from germline, possibly due to a read error. The chain employs TRBV29-1 and TRBJ2-3, with D perhaps given as TRBD1 or TRBD2 (6 bases each). The CDR3 totals 16 residues. Looked up from germline, CDR1 is SQVTM and CDR2 is ANQGSEA. CDR3 bases: TGCGGCGTTGAAAAGGGGGTAGCGGCTAGCACAGATACGCAGTATTTT. Amino acids: CGVEKGVAASTDTQYF.

This clonotype has a handful of counts. The rearrangement uses TRBV2 and TRBJ2-1; a weak D match, TRBD2 (7 bases). Trimming took 8 bases from V and 9 from J, leaving 17 bases between them. Germline V gives CDR1 SNHLY, CDR2 FYNNEI. The CDR3 loop spans 13 amino acids. The CDR3: CASSGGEGGEQFF. CDR3 DNA: TGTGCCAGCTCTGGGGGGGAAGGGGGTGAGCAGTTCTTC.

The V gene is TRBV6-5, the J gene TRBJ2-7, with 9 positions matching TRBD1. The J call may be wrong; the DNA end is better matched by TRBJ2-5. The CDR3 runs 15 residues. Looked up from germline, CDR1 is MNHEY and CDR2 is SVGAGI. CDR3: CASSYSTGGKETQYF. CDR3 coding DNA: TGTGCCAGCAGTTACTCGACAGGGGGGAAAGAGACCCAGTACTTC.

In its sample, this clonotype was seen a few times. V and J are TRBV11-2 and TRBJ2-1, with 8 bases lining up with TRBD1. Germline CDR1 and CDR2: SGHAT and FQNNGV. This CDR3 region has 14 residues. J was trimmed by 10 bases and V by 5 bases; bases with no gene match: 10. The CDR3 region has the DNA TGTGCCAGCAGCCGGAGGACAGGGCCCCCCGAGCAGTTCTTC. Protein sequence: CASSRRTGPPEQFF.

The table lists this clonotype with many counts. The chain employs TRBV4-1 and TRBJ1-2; D is undetermined. This CDR3 has 15 amino acids. Between the trimmed V and J ends, which lost 0 bases and 4 bases, there was a span of 12 bases. Germline CDR1 reads MGHRA; CDR2 reads YSYEKL. The CDR3 DNA reads as TGCGCCAGCAGCCAAGATCTCGGGTACGGCTATGGCTACACCTTC. This codes for CASSQDLGYGYGYTF.